This T cell receptor beta chain is drawn from a study of blood T cell repertoires in COVID-19. Study overall: From T cells, B-cell-depleted T cells, or PBMCs came the material, which was cDNA or gDNA.

Original processing methods: Researchers report that nucleated cell counts were estimated from reference gene primer amplification. TCRdb's copy holds only in-frame clones and misses some; the assay was immunoSEQ multiplex PCR. V and J calls plus clone size are reproduced from that table; the DNA served to infer D and trimming. The repertoire holds approximately 300,000 clones, roughly 84% seen once, with roughly 14% in the top ten. CDR3 length: 17 residues. V was clipped by 3 bases and J by 0 bases; unmatched bases: 9. The germline V gene encodes CDR1 DFQATT and CDR2 SNEGSKA (reference sequence). This clonotype originated in a person aged 65-85 years with COVID-19, enrolled during active disease. Sequencing was performed on peripheral blood. The V and J genes are TRBV20-1 and TRBJ2-1; TRBD1 aligns across 9 bases. CDR3 nucleotide sequence: TGCAGTGCTAGTTTTACAGGGGGCGCTTTCTCCTACAATGAGCAGTTCTTC. It yields the protein CSASFTGGAFSYNEQFF.